This entry features one TCR beta chain sequence. This entry is derived from a study of blood T cell repertoires in COVID-19. Study context: Researchers got acute and convalescent COVID-19 samples from the United States, Italy and Spain.

Some clones are missing from TCRdb's copy, which holds only in-frame ones; the method was immunoSEQ multiplex PCR. The table includes about 150,000 clones, roughly 78% detected once. The sequence was collected from a man of 80 years or more with acute or convalescent COVID-19. The sample taken for sequencing was peripheral blood.

This CDR3 reads CASSQTTEYNEQFF. CDR3 nucleotides: TGTGCCAGCAGCCAAACTACGGAGTACAATGAGCAGTTCTTC. The V gene is TRBV5-6, the J gene TRBJ2-1; D not certain. Germline V gene sequence: CDR1 SGHDT, CDR2 YYEEEE. The CDR3 has 14 residues. Trimming cost V 4 bases and J 4 bases, with 12 bases left between them.